The next 2 T cell receptor beta chains were all read from a single sample in a study of siplizumab effects on memory and regulatory T cells. The table came from immunoSEQ multiplex PCR; TCRdb's copy has only in-frame clones and leaves some out. This sample has about 97,000 clones, with about 90% found just once. The source material was CD4+ T cells sorted from blood. These receptors were taken from a human donor in good health.

This chain's CDR3 is CASSLELAGPYEQYF. The CDR3 DNA follows: TGTGCCAGCAGCTTAGAACTAGCGGGACCCTACGAGCAGTACTTC. The chain is built from TRBV11-2 and TRBJ2-7; 10 bases are a match to TRBD2. The junction had 1 base not matched to a gene; V was cut back by 0 bases and J by 2 bases. This CDR3 contains 15 residues. Germline loops: CDR1 SGHAT, CDR2 FQNNGV.

The rearrangement joins TRBV7-8 to TRBJ1-6; D uncertain. The ends were cut back, 1 base at V and 11 bases at J, with 9 bases in the middle. The germline gives CDR1 SGHVS, CDR2 FQNEAQ. The CDR3 consists of 13 residues. The DNA for the CDR3 is TGTGCCAGCAGCTTAGATCGGGTGACACCCCTCCACTTT. Its protein is CASSLDRVTPLHF.